This T cell receptor beta chain was found in a study of identical twins (dated by TCRdb to between 2015 and 2016). Study-wide context: To test whether fetal clonotypes persist, the study used deep sequencing on TCR alpha and beta repertoires from monozygotic twins, unrelated adults of various ages, and cord blood. To rule out contamination, replicate twin experiments were performed at different times with different library preparation protocols.

Receptor amplification or capture employed 5' RACE. Sequencer: Illumina HiSeq 2000. Template switching added a universal primer binding site, and the final cDNA carried a unique molecular identifier that allowed TCR cDNA molecules to be counted accurately. Specific primers in the conserved constant-segment region were used to synthesize first-strand cDNA for the TCR alpha and beta chains. To control for contamination, every cDNA library was double barcoded, receiving both a SMART-Mk sample barcode and Illumina barcodes. Two successive PCR steps introduced TruSeq adapter sequences along with Illumina sample barcodes. The TCR alpha and beta cDNA libraries were sequenced on the Illumina HiSeq platform using custom primers. For the original study's pipeline: Unique molecular identifiers were extracted from raw reads with MiGEC, and CDR3 positions were determined with MiXCR. For each individual, recombination models were inferred using an EM algorithm with the repgenHMM and IGoR tools. The analysis of shared clonotypes was done with the tcR package in R, with sharing normalized by the product of cloneset sizes. Out-of-frame nonproductive sequences were analyzed to study raw recombination free of thymic and clonal selection effects. The public sequencing data were trimmed at Q25 with fastp and processed into clonotypes with MiXCR by TCRdb, which kept only in-frame beta chains. Every CDR3 protein is listed once, alongside the most common genes and DNA of its rows. TCRdb's processing, not the study's, gives the V and J calls here. This sample comprises 410,000 or so distinct CDR3 sequences, about 18% of them detected only once. The ten largest clones add up to around 12% of the sample.

To note about this clonotype: Its binding antigen is unknown. No much larger clonotype is one base removed from it; base qualities were not supplied.

The study at large found these results: Fewer insertions were carried by abundant cord blood beta clonotypes, a similar but weaker trend appeared in young adult naive repertoires, and no such trend appeared in memory repertoires. In monozygotic twins, out-of-frame TCR alpha sharing was systematically underestimated by recombination models, although the models agreed with sharing between unrelated individuals. Because the same donors could not be followed over many years, the conclusions depended on cross-sectional statistical analysis. Excess twin sharing in beta out-of-frame sequences was weaker because fewer shared sequences lowered the signal-to-noise ratio. Compared with coincidental sharing between unrelated individuals, an excess of low generation-probability sequences was observed among out-of-frame TCR alpha sequences shared between twins. Invariant T cells such as MAIT and iNKT could partly confound zero-insertion analyses, although diverse VJ usage argued against such confounding for most clonotypes.

Every donor was a healthy Caucasian. The study also sequenced three unrelated non-twin adults: a male aged 18 to 30, a male aged 50 to 60 and a female aged 50 to 60. Using Miltenyi CD45RO+ enrichment and human naive T-cell isolation kits, memory (CD45RO+) and naive T cells were isolated from PBMC. From the cysteine up to the phenylalanine, the CDR3 has a length of 15 residues. Just the 45-base CDR3 DNA is kept, in frame starting at base 1. At the junction V is shortened by 4 bases and J by 2 bases, with 14 bases in between. The germline V gene provides CDR1 SGHRS and CDR2 YFSETQ. The TCR originated in a man aged 45-60 years in good health. The specimen sequenced was naive T cells sorted from blood. The sample's cell subset or site label, in plain terms: cells isolated with a human naive T-cell isolation kit. The sequence joins TRBV5-1 to TRBJ2-3; TRBD1 is a weak D gene call, 5 bases matching. The CDR3 corresponds to CASSTDSQNTDTQYF. The nucleotide sequence reads TGCGCCAGCAGCACAGACAGCCAAAACACAGATACGCAGTATTTT. The full variable domain, with segments outside the CDR3 supplied by the reference TRBV5-1 and TRBJ2-3 proteins, appears as KAGVTQTPRYLIKTRGQQVTLSCSPISGHRSVSWYQQTPGQGLQFLFEYFSETQRNKGNFPGRFSGRQFSNSRSEMNVSTLELGDSALYLCASSTDSQNTDTQYFGPGTRLTVL.